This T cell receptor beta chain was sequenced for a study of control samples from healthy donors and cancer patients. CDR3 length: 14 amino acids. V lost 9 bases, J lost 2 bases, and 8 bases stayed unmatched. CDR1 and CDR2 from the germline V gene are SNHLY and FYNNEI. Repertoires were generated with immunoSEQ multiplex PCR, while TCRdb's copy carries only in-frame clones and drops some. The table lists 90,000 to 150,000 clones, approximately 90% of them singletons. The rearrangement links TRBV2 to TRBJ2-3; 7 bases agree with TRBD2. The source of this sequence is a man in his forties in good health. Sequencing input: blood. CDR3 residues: CARRPGLNTDTQYF. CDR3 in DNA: TGTGCCAGAAGACCGGGACTAAACACAGATACGCAGTATTTT.